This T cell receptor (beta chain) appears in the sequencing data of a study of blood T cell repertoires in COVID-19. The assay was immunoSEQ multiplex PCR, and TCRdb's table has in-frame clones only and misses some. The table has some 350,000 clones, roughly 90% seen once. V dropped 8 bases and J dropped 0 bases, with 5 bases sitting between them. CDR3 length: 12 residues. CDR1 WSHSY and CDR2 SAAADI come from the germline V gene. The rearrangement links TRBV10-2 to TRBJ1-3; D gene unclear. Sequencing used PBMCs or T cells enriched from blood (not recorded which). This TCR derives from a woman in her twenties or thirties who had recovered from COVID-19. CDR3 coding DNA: TGCGCCAGCTATAGCTCTGGAAACACCATATATTTT. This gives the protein CASYSSGNTIYF.